Following are 9 T cell receptor beta chains from one sample sequenced in a study of spatial heterogeneity in lung cancer. Points from the study as a whole: Counts that tracked tumor mutation counts were those of expanded intratumoral alpha and beta TCRs.

Time point: sample taken at primary tumor resection. TCRdb re-derived calls from the 5' RACE reads in MiXCR, one entry per CDR3 protein. Among approximately 8,000 distinct CDR3 sequences, over 8.5% were seen once, and the ten largest hold 10% to 15%. No antigen has been assigned to these receptors. Sequencing used lung tumor tissue, obtained at surgery. The receptor set was obtained from a male donor with early-stage non-small cell lung cancer.

Ten or more counts support this clonotype. The V gene is TRBV4-1, the J gene TRBJ1-3; D may be TRBD1 (6 bases). Per the germline V gene, CDR1 is MGHRA and CDR2 is YSYEKL. The CDR3 totals 16 residues. V gave up 4 bases and J gave up 0 bases, with 13 bases separating them. The CDR3 loop is CASSPPLGASGNTIYF. In DNA form, the CDR3 reads TGCGCCAGCAGCCCCCCTTTGGGGGCCTCTGGAAACACCATATATTTT.

This clonotype was seen ten or more times. This chain uses TRBV5-5 with TRBJ2-6; either TRBD1 or TRBD2 may fit D (5 bases each). Trimming stripped 4 bases from V and 0 bases from J, with 11 bases between. Germline lookup yields CDR1 SGHKS and CDR2 YYEKEE (reference sequence). This CDR3 region has 16 residues. The CDR3 bases are TGTGCCAGCAGCCCGGGGCTATTCTCTGGGGCCAACGTCCTGACTTTC. Residues: CASSPGLFSGANVLTF.

This clonotype was counted ten times or more. V gene TRBV5-1 combines with J gene TRBJ1-5, with 7 positions matching TRBD1. J lost 2 bases, V lost 5 bases, and 7 bases had no gene match. CDR1 is SGHRS, CDR2 YFSETQ, per germline. This CDR3 spans 15 amino acids. DNA of the CDR3: TGCGCCAGCAGAACAGGGGATGATCGCAATCAGCCCCAGCATTTT. Encoded protein: CASRTGDDRNQPQHF.

The chain uses TRBV6-2 or TRBV6-3 and TRBJ2-1; weak D call: TRBD2 (5 bases). The CDR3 extends over 12 amino acids. V gave up 7 bases and J gave up 10 bases, with 14 bases separating them. Germline CDR1 reads MNHEY; CDR2 reads SVGEGT. The CDR3 is CASTHGGGEQFF. The CDR3 DNA is TGTGCCAGCACCCACGGAGGTGGGGAGCAGTTCTTC.

This clonotype was recorded at least ten times. The V call is TRBV3-1, the J call TRBJ1-1, with 7 bases lining up with TRBD1. CDR3 size: 14 residues. V lost 4 bases to trimming and J lost 2 bases; unmatched junction nucleotides: 4. CDR1 LGHDT and CDR2 YNNKEL come from the germline V gene (reference sequence). CDR3 sequence reads: CASSPGQLNTEAFF. The DNA of the CDR3 is TGTGCCAGCAGCCCGGGACAGCTAAACACTGAAGCTTTCTTT.

In its sample, this clonotype was seen many times. V gene TRBV27 combines with J gene TRBJ2-7; 9 positions match TRBD1. In germline, CDR1 is MNHEY, CDR2 SMNVEV (reference sequence). The CDR3 consists of 14 residues. The junction had 2 bases not matched to a gene; V was cut back by 2 bases and J by 3 bases. The CDR3 region has the DNA TGTGCCAGCAGTTTAACGGGACAGGGCTACGAGCAGTACTTC. The encoded protein is CASSLTGQGYEQYF.

There are many counts of this clonotype. The genes are TRBV24-1 and TRBJ2-4; D remains ambiguous. Deletions cut 1 base from V and 5 bases from J, with 8 bases between. The CDR3 runs to 14 residues. The germline V gene encodes CDR1 KGHDR and CDR2 SFDVKD. The CDR3 is CATSDLTPQNIQYF. CDR3 nucleotides: TGTGCCACCAGTGATTTAACGCCACAAAACATTCAGTACTTC.

This clonotype was detected many times. The chain joins TRBV6-6 to TRBJ2-2, with D hard to call. V lost 3 bases to trimming and J lost 0 bases, with 14 bases between them. From germline, CDR1 is MNHNY and CDR2 SVGAGI (reference sequence). The CDR3 is 17 amino acids. The CDR3 is CASSYSPRPPNTGELFF. The DNA for the CDR3 is TGTGCCAGCAGTTATTCACCCCGCCCTCCGAACACCGGGGAGCTGTTTTTT.

This clonotype occurred many times. The chain uses TRBV7-2 and TRBJ1-2; D gene unclear. Trimming cost V 3 bases and J 8 bases, with 7 bases left between them. The CDR3 sequence is 11 residues long. CDR1 SGHTA and CDR2 FQGNSA come from the germline V gene. CDR3 sequence (DNA): TGTGCCAGCAGCTTTCAAAGAGGCTACACCTTC. This sequence encodes CASSFQRGYTF.